The 4 T cell receptor beta chains below all came from one sample that was sequenced in a study of PD-L1 blockade in urothelial cancer. Noted time point: peripheral blood 6 weeks after treatment start. Sequencing was performed with immunoSEQ multiplex PCR; in TCRdb, only in-frame clones are kept and a portion is missing. This table has 50,000 or so clones, around 88% appearing once. The material was PBMCs, obtained around atezolizumab (anti-PD-L1) treatment. The receptors derive from a man in his 60s with urothelial cancer.

In this sample, this clone turned up a few times. CDR3 coding DNA: TGTGCCAGCAGCAAAGTCCTCCGGGACACCAAGGACGATGGCTACACCTTC. This gives the protein CASSKVLRDTKDDGYTF. The chain is built from TRBV21-1 and TRBJ1-2; TRBD1 is the table's D call and was not checked against the DNA. TRBV21-1 is a known pseudogene. The CDR3 runs 17 residues.

The chain combines TRBV6-5 with TRBJ2-7, with 10 nucleotides matching TRBD2. This CDR3 is 14 amino acids long. Germline CDR1 reads MNHEY; CDR2 reads SVGAGI. J was trimmed by 4 bases and V by 2 bases; bases with no gene match: 2. This chain's CDR3 is CASSYLAGEYEQYF. CDR3 nucleotide sequence: TGTGCCAGCAGTTACCTAGCGGGGGAATACGAGCAGTACTTC.

This chain links TRBV5-1 with TRBJ2-7; 8 positions agree with TRBD2. CDR1 and CDR2 (germline): SGHRS, YFSETQ. J lost 5 bases, V lost 0 bases, and 4 bases had no gene match. The CDR3 sequence is 14 residues long. The CDR3 DNA is TGCGCCAGCAGCTTGGGAGGGACTAGTAACGAGCAGTACTTC. It specifies CASSLGGTSNEQYF.

This rearrangement joins TRBV5-6 to TRBJ1-5, with a tentative D call TRBD1 (6 bases). Trimming took off 4 bases at V and 4 bases at J, with 15 bases between the two ends. The CDR3 has 15 residues. Germline-derived CDR1 and CDR2 are SGHDT and YYEEEE. The CDR3 spells CASSKRGGSNQPQHF. In DNA, the CDR3 is TGTGCCAGCAGCAAAAGGGGGGGATCTAATCAGCCCCAGCATTTT.